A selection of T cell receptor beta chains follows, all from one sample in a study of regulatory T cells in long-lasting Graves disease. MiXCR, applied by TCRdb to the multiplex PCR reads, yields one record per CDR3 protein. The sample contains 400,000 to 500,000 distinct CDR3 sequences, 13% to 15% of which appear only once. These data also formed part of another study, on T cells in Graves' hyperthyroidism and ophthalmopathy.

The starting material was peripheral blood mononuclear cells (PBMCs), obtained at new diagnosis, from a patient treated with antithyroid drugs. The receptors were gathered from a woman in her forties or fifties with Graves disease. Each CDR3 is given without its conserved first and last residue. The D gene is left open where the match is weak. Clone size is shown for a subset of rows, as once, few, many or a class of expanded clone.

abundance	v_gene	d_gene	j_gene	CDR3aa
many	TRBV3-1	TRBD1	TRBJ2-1	ASSQVRDRSYNEQF
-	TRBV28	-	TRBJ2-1	ASSTAGTHSYNEQF
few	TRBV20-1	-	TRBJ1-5	SARGTAGNQPQH
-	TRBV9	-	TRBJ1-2	ASSVATGRYYGYT
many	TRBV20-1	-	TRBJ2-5	SARGRLGGRDLPETQY
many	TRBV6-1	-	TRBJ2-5	ASSNPGWGQETQY
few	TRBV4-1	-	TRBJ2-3	ASSPGTRGPADAQY
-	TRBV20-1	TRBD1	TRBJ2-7	SAVSSQGARVTYEQY
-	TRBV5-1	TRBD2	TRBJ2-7	ASSVGGGEIQY
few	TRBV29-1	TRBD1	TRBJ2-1	SVGQGILGGSYNEQF
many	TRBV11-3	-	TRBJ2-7	ASSEHGQSYEQY
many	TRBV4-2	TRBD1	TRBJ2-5	ASSGRGLEETQY
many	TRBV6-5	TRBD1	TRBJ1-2	ASSYDSRQGANYGYT
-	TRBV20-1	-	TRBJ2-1	SARDGRGSSYNEQF
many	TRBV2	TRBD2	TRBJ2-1	ASIPLAGGGVEQF
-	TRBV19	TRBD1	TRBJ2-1	ASRQGASSYNEQF
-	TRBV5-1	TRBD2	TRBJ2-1	ASSLPLAGVVDEQF
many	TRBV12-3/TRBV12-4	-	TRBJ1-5	ASSQDGGNQPQH
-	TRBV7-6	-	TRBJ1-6	ASSSYQRGSSYNSPLH
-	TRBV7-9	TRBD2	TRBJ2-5	ASSLASGEETQY
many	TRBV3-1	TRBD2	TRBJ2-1	ASSQDLRTRRNEQF
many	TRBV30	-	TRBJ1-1	AWKGASATNTEAF
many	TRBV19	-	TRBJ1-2	ASSPTDIYGYT
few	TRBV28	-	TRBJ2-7	ASSLKSPWGHSYEQY
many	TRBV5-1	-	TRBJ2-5	ASSSGTEETQY
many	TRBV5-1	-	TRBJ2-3	ASSLVRTSTDTQY